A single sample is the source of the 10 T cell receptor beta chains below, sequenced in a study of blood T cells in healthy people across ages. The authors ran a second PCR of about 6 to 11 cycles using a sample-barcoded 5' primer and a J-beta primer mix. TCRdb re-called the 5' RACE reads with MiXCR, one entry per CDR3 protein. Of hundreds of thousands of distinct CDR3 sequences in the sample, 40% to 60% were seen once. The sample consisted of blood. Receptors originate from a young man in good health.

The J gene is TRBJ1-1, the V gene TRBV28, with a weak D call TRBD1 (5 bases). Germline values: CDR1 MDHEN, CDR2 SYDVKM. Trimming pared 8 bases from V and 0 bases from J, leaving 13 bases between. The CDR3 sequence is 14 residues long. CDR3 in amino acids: CASAVGGLNTEAFF. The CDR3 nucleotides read TGTGCCAGCGCAGTCGGGGGTCTGAACACTGAAGCTTTCTTT.

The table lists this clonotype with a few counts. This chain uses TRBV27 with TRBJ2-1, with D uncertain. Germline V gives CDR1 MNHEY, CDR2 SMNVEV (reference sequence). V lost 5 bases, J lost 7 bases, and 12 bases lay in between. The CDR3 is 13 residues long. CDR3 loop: CASSPSPWNEQFF. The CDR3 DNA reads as TGTGCCAGCAGTCCCTCCCCTTGGAATGAGCAGTTCTTC.

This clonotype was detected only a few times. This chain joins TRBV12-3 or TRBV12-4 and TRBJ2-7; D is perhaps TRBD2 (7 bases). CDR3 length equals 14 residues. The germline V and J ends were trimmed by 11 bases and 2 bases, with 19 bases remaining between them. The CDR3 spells CACLLRGGTYEQYF. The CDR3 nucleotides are TGTGCCTGCCTTCTCAGGGGAGGGACCTACGAGCAGTACTTC.

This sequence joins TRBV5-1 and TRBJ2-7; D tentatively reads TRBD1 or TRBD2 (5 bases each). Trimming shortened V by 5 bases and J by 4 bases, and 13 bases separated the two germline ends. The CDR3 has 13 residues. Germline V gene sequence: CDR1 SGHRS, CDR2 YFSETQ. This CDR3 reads CASSDPGRYEQYF. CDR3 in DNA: TGCGCCAGCAGTGACCCGGGACGTTACGAGCAGTACTTC.

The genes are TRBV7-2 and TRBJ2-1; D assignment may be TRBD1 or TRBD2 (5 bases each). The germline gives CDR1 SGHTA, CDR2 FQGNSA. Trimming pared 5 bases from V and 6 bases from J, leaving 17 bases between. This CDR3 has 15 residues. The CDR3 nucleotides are TGTGCCAGCAGCCCGACGGGGACGAACTGCAATGAGCAGTTCTTC. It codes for CASSPTGTNCNEQFF.

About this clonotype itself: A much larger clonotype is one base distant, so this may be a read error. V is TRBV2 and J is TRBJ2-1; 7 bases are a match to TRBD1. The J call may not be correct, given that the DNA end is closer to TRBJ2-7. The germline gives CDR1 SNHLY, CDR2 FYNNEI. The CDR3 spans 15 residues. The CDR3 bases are TGTGCCAGCAGTGGGACAGGCAGCTCCTACAATGAGCAGTACTTC. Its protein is CASSGTGSSYNEQYF.

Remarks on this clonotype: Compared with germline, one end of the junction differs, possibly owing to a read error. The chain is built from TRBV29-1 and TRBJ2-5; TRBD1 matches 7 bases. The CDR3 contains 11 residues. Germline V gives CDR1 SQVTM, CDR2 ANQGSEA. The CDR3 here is CSVGTGEAQYF. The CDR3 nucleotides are TGCAGCGTTGGGACAGGAGAGGCCCAGTACTTC.

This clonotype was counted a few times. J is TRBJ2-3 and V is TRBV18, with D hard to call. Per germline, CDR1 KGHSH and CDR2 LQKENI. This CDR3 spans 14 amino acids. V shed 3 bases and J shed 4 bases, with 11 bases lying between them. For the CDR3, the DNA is TGTGCCAGCTCACCGGTTTCTAGGCCAGATACGCAGTATTTT. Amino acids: CASSPVSRPDTQYF.

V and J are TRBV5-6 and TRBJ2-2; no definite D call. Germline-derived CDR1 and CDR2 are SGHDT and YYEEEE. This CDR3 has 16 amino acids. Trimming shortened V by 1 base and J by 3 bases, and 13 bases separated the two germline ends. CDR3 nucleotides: TGTGCCAGCAGCTTGTATGATATAGTGGACACCGGGGAGCTGTTTTTT. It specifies CASSLYDIVDTGELFF.

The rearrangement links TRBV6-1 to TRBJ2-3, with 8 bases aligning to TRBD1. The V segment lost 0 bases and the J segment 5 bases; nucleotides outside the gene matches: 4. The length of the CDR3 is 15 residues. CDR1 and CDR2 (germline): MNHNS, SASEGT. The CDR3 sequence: CASSEAAGGLDTQYF. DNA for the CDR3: TGTGCCAGCAGTGAAGCGGCAGGGGGCTTAGATACGCAGTATTTT.